This T cell receptor (beta chain) was identified in a study of blood T cells in healthy people across ages. About the study: About one barcoded beta molecule was captured per two T cells (by template switching).

In this sample, this clonotype turned up many times. Antigen: not known. V was pared by 4 bases and J by 4 bases, with 8 bases of the junction left unmatched. This CDR3 has 16 residues. Germline V gene lookup returns CDR1 SEHNR and CDR2 FQNEAQ (reference sequence). Combining a sample-barcoded 5' primer with a J-beta primer mix, a second PCR ran for about 7 to 11 cycles. TCRdb independently ran MiXCR on the 5' RACE reads; one entry per CDR3 protein. The data show hundreds of thousands of distinct CDR3 sequences, with around 41% seen just once and about 30% held by the top ten. The study, taken as a whole, reports: Compared with aged donors, long-lived donors showed fewer expanded clones, suggesting selection.

The rearrangement links TRBV7-9 to TRBJ2-3; 10 nucleotides match TRBD2. This receptor was obtained from an elderly man in good health. Sequenced: blood. The CDR3 loop reads CASSSFGSGRPDTQYF. For the CDR3, the DNA is TGTGCCAGCAGCTCCTTCGGTAGCGGGAGGCCAGATACGCAGTATTTT.